Described below is a single T cell receptor (beta chain) sequence and its context. The antigen remains unidentified. This sample is drawn from a study of immune heterogeneity within non-small cell lung tumors. V shed 4 bases and J 7 bases; nucleotides not matched to a gene: 4. Germline CDR1 SEHNR, CDR2 FQNEAQ (reference sequence). This CDR3 region has 14 residues. Multiplex PCR with 32 V and 13 J primers amplified TCR beta CDR3. Each CDR3 protein is one row after TCRdb ran MiXCR on the multiplex PCR reads. The repertoire holds over 9,500 distinct CDR3 sequences, with roughly 22% as singletons. Findings and caveats of the study: Significant yet moderate, the positive correlation between local T-cell clonality and local tumor mutational burden reached an R of about 0.34. Multiple tumor sites within a patient showed recurrence of identical dominant CDR3 beta clonotypes; site-unique high-frequency clones were present as well.

As template, the study used bulk tumor genomic DNA at about 550 ng per sample. Collection of several biopsies per primary tumor, spaced far apart, took place during surgery. Curative surgery was undertaken by patients, who had untreated, newly diagnosed non-small cell lung cancer. Newly diagnosed non-small cell lung cancer patients undergoing curative-intent surgery served as donors. The receptor was derived from a man aged 60 to 69 with non-small cell lung cancer. The rearrangement joins TRBV7-9 to TRBJ2-2, with 9 bases aligning to TRBD1. Specimen: lung tumor tissue. The CDR3 region is CASSSYRGLGELFF. In DNA form, the CDR3 reads TGTGCCAGCAGCTCTTACAGGGGGCTCGGGGAGCTGTTTTTT.